The clone carrying this T cell receptor beta chain was detected a few times. Its antigen is undetermined. This sample is part of a study of identical twins. Points from the study as a whole: Memory repertoires lacked the insertion deficit that abundant cord blood beta clonotypes showed. Models underpredicted monozygotic twin sharing of out-of-frame TCR alpha.

This CDR3 comprises 16 residues. The germline gives CDR1 SGHTA, CDR2 FQGTGA. Germline trimming cut 1 base from V and 0 bases from J; bases unmatched to any gene: 3. MiXCR, applied by TCRdb to the 5' RACE reads, yields one record per CDR3 protein. The sample has a few hundred thousand distinct CDR3 sequences; around 15% are singletons. These records were also assigned to another study, of yellow fever vaccine responses in identical twins. That source adds: Reportedly, twins showed a vaccine T cell response that looked partly convergent and partly personalized.

The sequenced sample was CD4+ T cells sorted from blood. The clonotype comes from a woman aged 18-30 years in good health. The rearrangement joins TRBV7-3 to TRBJ2-3; 8 bases agree with TRBD2. CDR3 in amino acids: CASSLKLAASTDTQYF. In nucleotides, the CDR3 is TGTGCCAGCAGCTTAAAACTAGCGGCAAGCACAGATACGCAGTATTTT.